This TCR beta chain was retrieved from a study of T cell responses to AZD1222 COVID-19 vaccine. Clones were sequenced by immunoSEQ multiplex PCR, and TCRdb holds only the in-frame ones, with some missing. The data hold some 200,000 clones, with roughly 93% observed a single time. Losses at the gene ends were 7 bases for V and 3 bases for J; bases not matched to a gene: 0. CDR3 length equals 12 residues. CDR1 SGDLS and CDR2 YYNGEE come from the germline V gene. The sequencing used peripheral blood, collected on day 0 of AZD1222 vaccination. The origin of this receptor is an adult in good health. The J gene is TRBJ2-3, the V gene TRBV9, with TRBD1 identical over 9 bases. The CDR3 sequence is CASGQGTDTQYF. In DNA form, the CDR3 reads TGTGCCAGCGGACAGGGGACAGATACGCAGTATTTT.